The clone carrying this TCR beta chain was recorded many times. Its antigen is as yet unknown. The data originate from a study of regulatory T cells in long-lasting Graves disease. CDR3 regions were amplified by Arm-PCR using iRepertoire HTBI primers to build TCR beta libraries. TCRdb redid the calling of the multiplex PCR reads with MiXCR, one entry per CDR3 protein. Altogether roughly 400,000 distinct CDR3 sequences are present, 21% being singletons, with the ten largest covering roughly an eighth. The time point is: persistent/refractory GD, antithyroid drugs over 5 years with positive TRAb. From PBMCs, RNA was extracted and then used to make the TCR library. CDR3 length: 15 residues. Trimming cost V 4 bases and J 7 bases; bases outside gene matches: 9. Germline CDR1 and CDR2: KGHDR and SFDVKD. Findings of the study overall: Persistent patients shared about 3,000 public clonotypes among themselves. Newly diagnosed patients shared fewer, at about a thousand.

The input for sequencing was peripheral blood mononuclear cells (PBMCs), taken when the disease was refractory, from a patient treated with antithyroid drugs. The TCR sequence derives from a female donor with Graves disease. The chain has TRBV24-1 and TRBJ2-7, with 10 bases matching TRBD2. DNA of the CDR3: TGTGCCACCAGTGAAGCCCTAGCGGGAGTAGAAGAGCAGTACTTC. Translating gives CATSEALAGVEEQYF.